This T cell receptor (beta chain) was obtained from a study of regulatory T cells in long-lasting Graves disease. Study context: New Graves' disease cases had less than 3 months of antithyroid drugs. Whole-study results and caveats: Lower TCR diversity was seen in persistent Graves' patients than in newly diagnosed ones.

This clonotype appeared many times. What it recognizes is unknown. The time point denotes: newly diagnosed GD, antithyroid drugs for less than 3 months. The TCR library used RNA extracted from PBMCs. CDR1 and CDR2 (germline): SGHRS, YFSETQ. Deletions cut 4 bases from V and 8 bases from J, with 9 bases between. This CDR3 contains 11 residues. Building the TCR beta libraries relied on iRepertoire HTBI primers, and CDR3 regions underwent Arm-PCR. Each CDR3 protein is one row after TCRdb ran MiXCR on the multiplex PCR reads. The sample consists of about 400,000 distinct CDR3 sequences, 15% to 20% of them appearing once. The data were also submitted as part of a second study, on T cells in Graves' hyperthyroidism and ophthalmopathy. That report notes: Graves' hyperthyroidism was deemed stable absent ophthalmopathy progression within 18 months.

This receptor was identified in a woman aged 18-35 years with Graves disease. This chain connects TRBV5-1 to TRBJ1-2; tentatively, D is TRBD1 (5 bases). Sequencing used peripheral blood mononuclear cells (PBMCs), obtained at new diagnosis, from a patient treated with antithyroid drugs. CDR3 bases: TGCGCCAGCAGCGGGGCCGTAGGCTACACCTTC. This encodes CASSGAVGYTF. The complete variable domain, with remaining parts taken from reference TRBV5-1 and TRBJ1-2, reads KAGVTQTPRYLIKTRGQQVTLSCSPISGHRSVSWYQQTPGQGLQFLFEYFSETQRNKGNFPGRFSGRQFSNSRSEMNVSTLELGDSALYLCASSGAVGYTFGSGTRLTVV.